These 15 T cell receptor beta chains were all obtained from the same sample, sequenced in a study of cytomegalovirus exposure and HLA in healthy donors. Vbeta (60) and Jbeta (13) primers were used in the PCR. TCRdb's table, derived via immunoSEQ multiplex PCR, lists solely in-frame clones and lacks some. The sample includes more than 90,000 clones, about four fifths of them seen just once. The sample comprised PBMCs. The source is a woman aged 40 to 50 in good health and CMV-seronegative.

V gene TRBV11-3 combines with J gene TRBJ2-1; 10 nucleotides agree with TRBD2. Germline values: CDR1 SGHNT, CDR2 YENEEA. Trimming cost V 4 bases and J 4 bases; bases outside gene matches: 4. The CDR3 consists of 15 residues. The CDR3 DNA reads TGTGCCAGCAGCTCGAGGACTAGCGGATACAATGAGCAGTTCTTC. Encoded protein: CASSSRTSGYNEQFF.

The chain carries TRBV29-1 and TRBJ2-2; 13 positions agree with TRBD2. Germline V gene lookup returns CDR1 SQVTM and CDR2 ANQGSEA. The junction had 4 bases not matched to a gene; V was cut back by 5 bases and J by 4 bases. The CDR3 covers 15 residues. As DNA, the CDR3 is TGCAGCGTTACGACTAGCGGGGGGACCACCGGGGAGCTGTTTTTT. This sequence encodes CSVTTSGGTTGELFF.

CDR3 DNA: TGCGCCAGCAGCTTGGCCCGGAGGGGTAGCAATGAGCAGTTCTTC. Amino acid sequence: CASSLARRGSNEQFF. The chain is built from TRBV5-1 and TRBJ2-1, with a weak D call TRBD2 (6 bases). This CDR3 region has 15 residues. V lost 0 bases and J lost 6, with 13 bases in between. CDR1 and CDR2 (germline): SGHRS, YFSETQ.

V is TRBV5-6 and J is TRBJ2-1, with 7 positions matching TRBD2. The CDR3 sequence is 14 residues long. V shed 2 bases, J shed 7 bases, and the junction held 6 bases outside the gene matches. The V gene's germline CDR1 is SGHDT and CDR2 YYEEEE. The CDR3 region has the DNA TGTGCCAGCAGCTTCGGACTAGTGGCAAATGAGCAGTTCTTC. Residues: CASSFGLVANEQFF.

The V call is TRBV4-2, the J call TRBJ1-6, with a possible D match to TRBD1 (6 bases). The CDR3 runs 15 residues. Germline loops: CDR1 LGHNA, CDR2 YNFKEQ. Trimming removed 1 base at V and 8 bases at J, with 12 bases between. The CDR3 loop is CASSQVLQGDSPLHF. The CDR3 nucleotides are TGTGCCAGCAGCCAAGTTTTACAGGGAGATTCACCCCTCCACTTT.

The chain has TRBV7-7 and TRBJ2-5; 7 bases map to TRBD2. Losses at the gene ends were 11 bases for V and 3 bases for J; bases not matched to a gene: 0. The germline V gene encodes CDR1 SSHAT and CDR2 FNYEAQ (reference sequence). This CDR3 region has 10 residues. DNA of the CDR3: TGTGCCGCGGGGGAAGAGACCCAGTACTTC. Its protein product is CAAGEETQYF.

The V and J genes are TRBV6-1 and TRBJ1-6; tentatively, D is TRBD1 (5 bases). The CDR3 is 17 amino acids. Trimming removed 1 base at V and 2 bases at J, with 12 bases between. CDR1 is MNHNS, CDR2 SASEGT, per germline. CDR3 amino acids: CASSEGGKWTYNSPLHF. CDR3 coding DNA: TGTGCCAGCAGTGAAGGGGGCAAATGGACCTATAATTCACCCCTCCACTTT.

The chain employs TRBV9 and TRBJ2-6; weak D call: TRBD1 (6 bases). There are 18 residues in the CDR3. Looked up from germline, CDR1 is SGDLS and CDR2 is YYNGEE. The V gene lost 1 base and the J gene lost 0 bases, with 14 bases spanning the gap. CDR3 nucleotide sequence: TGTGCCAGCAGCGTACCCCGGGACACCAACTCTGGGGCCAACGTCCTGACTTTC. Translating gives CASSVPRDTNSGANVLTF.

V and J are TRBV6-5 and TRBJ1-1; TRBD1 matches at 8 bases. Losses at the gene ends were 7 bases for V and 8 bases for J; bases not matched to a gene: 3. The germline CDR1 and CDR2 sequences are MNHEY and SVGAGI. The length of the CDR3 is 11 residues. The CDR3 coding sequence is TGTGCCAGCACCGGGGACAGGGAAGCTTTCTTT. It encodes CASTGDREAFF.

This chain joins TRBV7-2 and TRBJ1-2; 8 nucleotides align to TRBD1. The CDR3 totals 17 residues. CDR1 and CDR2 from the germline V gene are SGHTA and FQGNSA. Trimming at V came to 0 bases and at J to 1 base, leaving 7 bases not matched to a gene. CDR3 amino acids: CASSLARRDRINYGYTF. Written as DNA, the CDR3 is TGTGCCAGCAGCTTAGCCAGAAGGGACAGGATTAACTATGGCTACACCTTC.

V gene TRBV5-1 combines with J gene TRBJ1-1; D gene uncertain. Germline V lookup: CDR1 SGHRS, CDR2 YFSETQ. V dropped 4 bases and J dropped 1 base, with 14 bases sitting between them. The CDR3 has 15 amino acids. The CDR3 here is CASSLVGGGNTEAFF. CDR3 bases: TGCGCCAGCAGCCTGGTCGGCGGTGGGAACACTGAAGCTTTCTTT.

The V gene is TRBV30, the J gene TRBJ1-2; a weak D match, TRBD1 (6 bases). This CDR3 spans 14 amino acids. Germline V lookup: CDR1 GTSNPN, CDR2 SVGIG (reference sequence). V lost 0 bases and J 4 bases, leaving 12 bases between the germline ends. CDR3 DNA sequence: TGTGCCTGGAGTGTGACAGGCTTGGGCTATGGCTACACCTTC. As protein: CAWSVTGLGYGYTF.

The V and J genes are TRBV7-9 and TRBJ2-1, with 9 nucleotides matching TRBD1. Germline lookup yields CDR1 SEHNR and CDR2 FQNEAQ (reference sequence). J was trimmed by 7 bases and V by 5 bases; bases with no gene match: 9. The CDR3 has 15 residues. The DNA for the CDR3 is TGTGCCAGCAGCGAACCGGGACAGGGTTTTAATGAGCAGTTCTTC. Translating it yields CASSEPGQGFNEQFF. Variable domain in full (rest from reference TRBV7-9 and TRBJ2-1): DTGVSQNPRHKITKRGQNVTFRCDPISEHNRLYWYRQTLGQGPEFLTYFQNEAQLEKSRLLSDRFSAERPKGSFSTLEIQRTEQGDSAMYLCASSEPGQGFNEQFFGPGTRLTVL.

V usage is TRBV6-6 and J usage is TRBJ1-2; unclear D gene. Germline lookup yields CDR1 MNHNY and CDR2 SVGAGI (reference sequence). Trimming stripped 5 bases from V and 2 bases from J, with 9 bases between. This CDR3 has 13 amino acids. The CDR3 is CASSPTGNYGYTF. The CDR3, as DNA: TGTGCCAGCAGTCCCACGGGGAACTATGGCTACACCTTC.

The V gene is TRBV7-9, the J gene TRBJ2-2, with 16 bases identical to TRBD2. CDR1 is SEHNR, CDR2 FQNEAQ, per germline (reference sequence). With 4 bases clipped from V and 6 bases from J, the junction kept 8 bases outside the gene matches. The CDR3 is 18 amino acids. CDR3 protein: CASSSGLAGGSYAGELFF. The CDR3 DNA is TGTGCCAGCAGCTCGGGACTAGCGGGAGGGAGTTACGCCGGGGAGCTGTTTTTT.